This T cell receptor beta chain was profiled in a study of cytomegalovirus exposure and HLA in healthy donors. Study in general: Roughly 85 million unique TCRs from HLA-typed donors made up an early data release.

CDR3 length: 15 amino acids. Germline loops: CDR1 SGHRS, CDR2 YFSETQ. The V gene end was trimmed by 4 bases and the J gene end by 2 bases; junction bases not matched to a gene: 9. PCR amplification relied on 60 Vbeta primers (plus 13 Jbeta primers). Here immunoSEQ multiplex PCR was the method, and the copy in TCRdb shows in-frame clones only, minus some. This table has under 170,000 clones, 79% appearing once. The gene calls are TRBV5-1 and TRBJ2-7; 7 nucleotides line up with TRBD1. This clonotype was sampled from a man aged 50-60 years in good health and CMV-seropositive. The sequencing sample was made of PBMCs. The DNA for the CDR3 is TGCGCCAGCAGCCCCACACAGGGGACGGCCTACGAGCAGTACTTC. Translation: CASSPTQGTAYEQYF.